What follows are 10 T cell receptor beta chains derived from one specimen sequenced in a study of OX40 agonist ivuxolimab in advanced cancers. Only in-frame clones appear in the TCRdb table, and some are missing; sequencing was by immunoSEQ multiplex PCR. The table lists roughly 18,000 clones, about two thirds of them singletons. The input for sequencing was CD4+ or CD8+ T cells sorted from blood, taken in a trial of the OX40 agonist ivuxolimab. The receptors were sampled from an adult with an advanced solid tumor such as melanoma, head and neck, liver or kidney cancer.

This clone was counted many times. The gene calls are TRBV30 and TRBJ2-7; D unclear. Between the trimmed V and J ends, which lost 1 base and 1 base, there was a span of 8 bases. Germline V gene sequence: CDR1 GTSNPN, CDR2 SVGIG (reference sequence). The CDR3 sequence is 13 residues long. CDR3 sequence: CAWSAENSYEQYF. The CDR3 bases are TGTGCCTGGAGTGCTGAAAATTCCTACGAGCAGTACTTC.

This clone was counted many times. V is TRBV25-1 and J is TRBJ2-4; a weak D match, TRBD2 (5 bases). Germline assignment: CDR1 MGHDK and CDR2 SYGVNS. V lost 4 bases and J 0 bases, leaving 16 bases between the germline ends. The CDR3 totals 17 residues. CDR3 sequence reads: CASSATQRELAKNIQYF. CDR3 sequence (DNA): TGTGCCAGCAGTGCGACCCAACGGGAACTAGCCAAAAACATTCAGTACTTC.

This clone has more than one count but fewer than ten. The rearrangement links TRBV6-5 to TRBJ2-1; D might be TRBD1 (5 bases). Per the germline V gene, CDR1 is MNHEY and CDR2 is SVGAGI. This CDR3 has 15 amino acids. The ends were cut back, 2 bases at V and 4 bases at J, with 12 bases in the middle. The CDR3 protein is CASSYGQGIYNEQFF. The CDR3 DNA sequence: TGTGCCAGCAGTTACGGTCAGGGAATATACAATGAGCAGTTCTTC.

The J gene is TRBJ2-7, the V gene TRBV5-1; D is ambiguous. Trimming shortened V by 4 bases and J by 1 base, and 6 bases separated the two germline ends. Germline CDR1 is SGHRS and CDR2 is YFSETQ. The CDR3 is 12 amino acids. The CDR3 protein is CASSQDSYEQYF. The CDR3 DNA reads as TGCGCCAGCAGCCAGGATTCCTACGAGCAGTACTTC.

This chain connects TRBV14 to TRBJ2-5, with 9 bases fitting TRBD1. The better agreement between TRBJ2-7 and the DNA end casts doubt on the J call. Germline CDR1 and CDR2: SGHDN and FVKESK. The CDR3 is 15 residues long. DNA for the CDR3: TGTGCCAGCAGCCCCCACAGGGGGCAAGCCTACGAGCAGTACTTC. Protein: CASSPHRGQAYEQYF.

The chain is built from TRBV7-9 and TRBJ1-6; D not resolved. The ends were cut back, 3 bases at V and 7 bases at J, with 13 bases in the middle. This CDR3 contains 15 residues. The germline V gene encodes CDR1 SEHNR and CDR2 FQNEAQ (reference sequence). In DNA, the CDR3 is TGTGCCAGCAGCTTCTCCAGAGTAGGGAATTCACCCCTCCACTTT. Translating it yields CASSFSRVGNSPLHF.

The chain couples TRBV7-9 to TRBJ2-5, with 8 bases that match TRBD2. J was trimmed by 4 bases and V by 5 bases; bases with no gene match: 3. The CDR3 consists of 13 residues. The germline V gene encodes CDR1 SEHNR and CDR2 FQNEAQ (reference sequence). The CDR3 protein is CASSPGGGETQYF. CDR3 nucleotides: TGTGCCAGCAGCCCGGGGGGGGGAGAGACCCAGTACTTC.

This clone was seen only once. The chain's CDR3 is CASSQERRNTDTQYF. Here the CDR3 DNA reads TGCGCCAGCAGCCAAGAGCGGCGGAACACAGATACGCAGTATTTT. V usage is TRBV4-1 and J usage is TRBJ2-3; D is undetermined. This CDR3 region has 15 residues. Trimming removed 0 bases from V and 2 bases from J, with 9 bases in between. Looked up from germline, CDR1 is MGHRA and CDR2 is YSYEKL.

This chain uses TRBV11-3 with TRBJ2-7, with D perhaps TRBD1 (5 bases). Germline V gives CDR1 SGHNT, CDR2 YENEEA. The CDR3 spans 13 residues. V was clipped by 1 base and J by 6 bases, with 10 bases between them. The DNA of the CDR3 is TGTGCCAGCAGCTTAGGTCCAGGGTTCGAGCAGTACTTC. Protein: CASSLGPGFEQYF. Combining the CDR3 with reference TRBV11-3 and TRBJ2-7 gives the whole variable domain EAGVVQSPRYKIIEKKQPVAFWCNPISGHNTLYWYLQNLGQGPELLIRYENEEAVDDSQLPKDRFSAERLKGVDSTLKIQPAELGDSAVYLCASSLGPGFEQYFGPGTRLTVT.

The chain recombines TRBV11-2 with TRBJ1-1; weak D call: TRBD1 (5 bases). The CDR3 is 12 residues long. V lost 4 bases to trimming and J lost 11 bases, with 14 bases between them. Looked up from germline, CDR1 is SGHAT and CDR2 is FQNNGV. CDR3 sequence reads: CASSSTLWGAFF. The CDR3 DNA reads TGTGCCAGCAGCTCTACTCTCTGGGGGGCTTTCTTT.